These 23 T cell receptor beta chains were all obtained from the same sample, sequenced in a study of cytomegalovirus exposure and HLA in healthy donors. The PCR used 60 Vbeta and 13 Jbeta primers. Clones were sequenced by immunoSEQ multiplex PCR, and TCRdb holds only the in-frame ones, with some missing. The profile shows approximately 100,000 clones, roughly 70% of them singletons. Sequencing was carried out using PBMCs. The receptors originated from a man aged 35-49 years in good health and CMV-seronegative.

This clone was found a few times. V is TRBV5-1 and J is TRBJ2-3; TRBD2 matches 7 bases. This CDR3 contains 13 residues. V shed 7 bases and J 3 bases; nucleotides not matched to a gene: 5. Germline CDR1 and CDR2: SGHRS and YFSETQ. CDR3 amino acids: CASGSGATDTQYF. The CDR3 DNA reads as TGCGCCAGCGGGAGCGGGGCTACAGATACGCAGTATTTT.

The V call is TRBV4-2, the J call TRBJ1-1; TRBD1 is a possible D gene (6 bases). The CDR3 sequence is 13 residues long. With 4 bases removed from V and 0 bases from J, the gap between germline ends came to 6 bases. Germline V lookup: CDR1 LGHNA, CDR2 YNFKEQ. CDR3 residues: CASSRTVNTEAFF. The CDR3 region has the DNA TGTGCCAGCAGCCGGACAGTGAACACTGAAGCTTTCTTT.

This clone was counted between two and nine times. For the CDR3, the DNA is TGTGCCAGCAGCTTCGGGATCAGGCGCGGGGGACTCTTCGGAGCTTTCTTT. It specifies CASSFGIRRGGLFGAFF. The chain combines TRBV7-2 with TRBJ1-1; D perhaps matches TRBD1 (5 bases). V was cut by 3 bases and J by 10 bases, with 27 bases left in between. The CDR3 loop spans 17 amino acids. Germline V gene data show CDR1 as SGHTA and CDR2 as FQGNSA. The full variable domain, in which reference TRBV7-2 and TRBJ1-1 provide the parts outside the CDR3, is GAGVSQSPSNKVTEKGKDVELRCDPISGHTALYWYRQSLGQGLEFLIYFQGNSAPDKSGLPSDRFSAERTGGSVSTLTIQRTQQEDSAVYLCASSFGIRRGGLFGAFFGQGTRLTVV.

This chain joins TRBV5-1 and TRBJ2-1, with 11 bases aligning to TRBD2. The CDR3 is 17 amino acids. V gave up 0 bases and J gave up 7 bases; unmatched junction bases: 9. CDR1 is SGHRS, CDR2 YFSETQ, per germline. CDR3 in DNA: TGCGCCAGCAGCTTGGAGGTAGCGGGGGGGCTTCGTAATGAGCAGTTCTTC. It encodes CASSLEVAGGLRNEQFF.

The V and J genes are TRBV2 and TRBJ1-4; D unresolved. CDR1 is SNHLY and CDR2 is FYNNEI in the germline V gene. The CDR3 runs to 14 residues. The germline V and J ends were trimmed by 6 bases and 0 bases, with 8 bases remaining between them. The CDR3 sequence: CASRRSPTNEKLFF. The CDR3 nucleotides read TGTGCCAGCAGGAGGAGTCCAACTAATGAAAAACTGTTTTTT.

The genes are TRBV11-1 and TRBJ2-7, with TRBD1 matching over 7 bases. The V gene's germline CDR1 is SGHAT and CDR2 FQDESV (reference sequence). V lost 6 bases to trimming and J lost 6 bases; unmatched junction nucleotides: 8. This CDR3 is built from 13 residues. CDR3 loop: CASSPPSGGEQYF. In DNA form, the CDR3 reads TGTGCCAGCAGTCCCCCCTCAGGGGGCGAGCAGTACTTC.

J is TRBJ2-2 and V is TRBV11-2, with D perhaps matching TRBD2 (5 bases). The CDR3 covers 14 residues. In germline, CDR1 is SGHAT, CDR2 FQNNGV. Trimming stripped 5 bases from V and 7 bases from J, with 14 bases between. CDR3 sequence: CASSPPGLGGELFF. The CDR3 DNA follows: TGTGCCAGCAGCCCCCCGGGGTTAGGCGGGGAGCTGTTTTTT.

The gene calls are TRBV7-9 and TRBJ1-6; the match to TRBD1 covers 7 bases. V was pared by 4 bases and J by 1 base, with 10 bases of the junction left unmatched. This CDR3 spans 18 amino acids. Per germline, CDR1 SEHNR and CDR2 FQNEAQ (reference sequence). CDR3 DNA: TGTGCCAGCAGCTCCAGGGGGAAGTTGAGTTCCTATAATTCACCCCTCCACTTT. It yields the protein CASSSRGKLSSYNSPLHF.

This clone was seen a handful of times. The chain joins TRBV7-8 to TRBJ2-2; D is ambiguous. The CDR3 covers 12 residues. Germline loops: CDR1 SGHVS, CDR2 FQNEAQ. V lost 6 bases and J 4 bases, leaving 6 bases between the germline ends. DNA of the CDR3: TGTGCCAGCAGAGCCGGCACCGGGGAGCTGTTTTTT. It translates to CASRAGTGELFF.

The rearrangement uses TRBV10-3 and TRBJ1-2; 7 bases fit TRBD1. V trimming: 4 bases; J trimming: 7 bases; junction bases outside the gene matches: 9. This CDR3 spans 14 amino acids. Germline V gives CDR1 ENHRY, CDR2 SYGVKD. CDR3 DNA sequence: TGTGCCATCAGTGCCCGTCAGGGGGTTGGTGGCTACACCTTC. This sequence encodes CAISARQGVGGYTF.

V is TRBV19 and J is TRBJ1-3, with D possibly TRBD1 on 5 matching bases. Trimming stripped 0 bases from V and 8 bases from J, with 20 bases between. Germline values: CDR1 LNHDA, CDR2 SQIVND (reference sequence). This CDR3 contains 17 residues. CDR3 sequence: CASSIDRLAGRVDTIYF. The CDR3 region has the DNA TGTGCCAGTAGTATAGATCGATTGGCTGGCAGGGTTGACACCATATATTTT.

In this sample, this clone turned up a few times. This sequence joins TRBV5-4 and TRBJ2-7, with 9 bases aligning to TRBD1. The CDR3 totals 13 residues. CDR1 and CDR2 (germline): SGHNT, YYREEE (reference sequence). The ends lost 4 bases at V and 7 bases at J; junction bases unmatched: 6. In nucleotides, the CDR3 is TGTGCCAGCAGCCCACAGGGGGCGGGAGAGCAGTACTTC. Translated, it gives CASSPQGAGEQYF.

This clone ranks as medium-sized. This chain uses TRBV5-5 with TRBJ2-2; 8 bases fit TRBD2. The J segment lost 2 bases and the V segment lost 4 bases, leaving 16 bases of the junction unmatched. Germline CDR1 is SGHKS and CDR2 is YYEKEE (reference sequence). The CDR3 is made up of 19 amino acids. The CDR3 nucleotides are TGTGCCAGCAGCAGTATCGGGGGGGCTGAAACAACTAACACCGGGGAGCTGTTTTTT. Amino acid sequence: CASSSIGGAETTNTGELFF.

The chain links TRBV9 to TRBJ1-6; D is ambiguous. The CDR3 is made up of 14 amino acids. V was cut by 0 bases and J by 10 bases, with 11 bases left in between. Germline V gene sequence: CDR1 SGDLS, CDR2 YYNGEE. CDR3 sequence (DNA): TGTGCCAGCAGCGTAGGAAGCTCGGGATCACCCCTCCACTTT. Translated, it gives CASSVGSSGSPLHF.

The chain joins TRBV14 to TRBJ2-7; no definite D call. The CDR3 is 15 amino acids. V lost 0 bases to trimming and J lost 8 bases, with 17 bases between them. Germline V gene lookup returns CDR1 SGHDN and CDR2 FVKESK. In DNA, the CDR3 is TGTGCCAGCAGCCAAGAGGCGGTGGATGCGCCTAAGCAGTACTTC. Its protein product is CASSQEAVDAPKQYF.

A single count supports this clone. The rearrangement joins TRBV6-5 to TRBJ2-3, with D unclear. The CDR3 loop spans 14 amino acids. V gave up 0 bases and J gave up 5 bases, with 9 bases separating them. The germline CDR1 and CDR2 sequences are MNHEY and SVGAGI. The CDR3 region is CASSYSMLGDTQYF. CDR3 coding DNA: TGTGCCAGCAGTTACTCCATGCTAGGAGATACGCAGTATTTT.

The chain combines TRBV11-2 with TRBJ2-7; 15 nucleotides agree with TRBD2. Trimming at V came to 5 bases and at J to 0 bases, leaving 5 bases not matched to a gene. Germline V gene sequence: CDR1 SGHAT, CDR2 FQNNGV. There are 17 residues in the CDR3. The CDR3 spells CASSPGLAGGTSYEQYF. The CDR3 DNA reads TGTGCCAGCAGCCCGGGACTAGCGGGGGGTACCTCCTACGAGCAGTACTTC.

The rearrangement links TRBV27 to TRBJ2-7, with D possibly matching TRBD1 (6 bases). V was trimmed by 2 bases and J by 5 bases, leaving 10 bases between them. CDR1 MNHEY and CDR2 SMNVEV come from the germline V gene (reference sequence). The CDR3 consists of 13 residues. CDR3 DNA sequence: TGTGCCAGCAGTTTAACAGGGAGCCACGAGCAGTACTTC. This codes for CASSLTGSHEQYF.

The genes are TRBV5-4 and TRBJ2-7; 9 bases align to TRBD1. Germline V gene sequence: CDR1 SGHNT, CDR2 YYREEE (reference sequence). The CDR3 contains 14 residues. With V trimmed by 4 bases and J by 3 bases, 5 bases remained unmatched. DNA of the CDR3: TGTGCCAGCAGCCCGGGACAGGGCCTCTACGAGCAGTACTTC. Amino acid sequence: CASSPGQGLYEQYF.

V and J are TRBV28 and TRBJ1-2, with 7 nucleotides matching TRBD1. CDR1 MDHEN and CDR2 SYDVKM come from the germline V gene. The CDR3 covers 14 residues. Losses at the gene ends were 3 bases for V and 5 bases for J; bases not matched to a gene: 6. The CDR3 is CASSLLPGGYGYTF. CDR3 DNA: TGTGCCAGCAGTTTGTTGCCAGGGGGGTATGGCTACACCTTC.

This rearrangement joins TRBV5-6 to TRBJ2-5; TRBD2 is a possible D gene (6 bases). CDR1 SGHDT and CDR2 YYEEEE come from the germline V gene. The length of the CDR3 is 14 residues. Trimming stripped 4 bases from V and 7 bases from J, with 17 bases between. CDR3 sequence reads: CASSPGPGLGTQYF. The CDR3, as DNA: TGTGCCAGCAGCCCGGGACCGGGACTTGGGACCCAGTACTTC.

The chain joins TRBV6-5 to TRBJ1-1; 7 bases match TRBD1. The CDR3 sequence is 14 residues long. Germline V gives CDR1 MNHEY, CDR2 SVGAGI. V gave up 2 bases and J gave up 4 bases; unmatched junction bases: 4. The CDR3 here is CASSYRGPGTEAFF. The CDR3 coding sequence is TGTGCCAGCAGTTACAGGGGGCCGGGCACTGAAGCTTTCTTT.

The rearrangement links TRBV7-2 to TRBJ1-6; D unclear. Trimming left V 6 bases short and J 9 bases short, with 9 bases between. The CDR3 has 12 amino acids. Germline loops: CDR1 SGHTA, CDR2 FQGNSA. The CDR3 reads CASSLRFSPLHF. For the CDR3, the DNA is TGTGCCAGCAGTCTTCGGTTTTCACCCCTCCACTTT.